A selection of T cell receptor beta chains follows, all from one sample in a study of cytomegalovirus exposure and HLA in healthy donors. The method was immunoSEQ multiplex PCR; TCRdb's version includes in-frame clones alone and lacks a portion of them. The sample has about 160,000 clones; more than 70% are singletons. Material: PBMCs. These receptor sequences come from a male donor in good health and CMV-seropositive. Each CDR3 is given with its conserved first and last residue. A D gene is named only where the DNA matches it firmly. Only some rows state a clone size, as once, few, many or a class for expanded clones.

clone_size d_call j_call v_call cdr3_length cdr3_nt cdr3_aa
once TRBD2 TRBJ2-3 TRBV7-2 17 TGTGCCAGCAGCTGGGGGGGAGCGGGAACGGCCCAAGATACGCAGTATTTT CASSWGGAGTAQDTQYF
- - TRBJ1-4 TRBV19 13 TGTGCCAGTAGTAGCACAGGCCTCGAAAAACTGTTTTTT CASSSTGLEKLFF
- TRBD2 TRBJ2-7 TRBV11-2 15 TGTGCCAGCAGCACGACTAGCGGGAGTCAAGGCGAGCAGTACTTC CASSTTSGSQGEQYF
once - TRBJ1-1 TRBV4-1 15 TGCGCCAGCAGCCAAGATGGGGGACAGAACACTGAAGCTTTCTTT CASSQDGGQNTEAFF
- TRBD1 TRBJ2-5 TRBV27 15 TGTGCCAGCAGATCAACAGGGGTAGAATGGGAGACCCAGTACTTC CASRSTGVEWETQYF
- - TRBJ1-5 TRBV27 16 TGTGCCAGCAGTTTATCGTGGGACTACAACGGTCAGCCCCAGCATTTT CASSLSWDYNGQPQHF
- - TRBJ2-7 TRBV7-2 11 TGTGCCAGCAGCCAAGCGGGTGAGCAGTACTTC CASSQAGEQYF
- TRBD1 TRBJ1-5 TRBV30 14 TGTGCCTGGAGTGGGGGACAGGGGCTCCAGCCCCAGCATTTT CAWSGGQGLQPQHF
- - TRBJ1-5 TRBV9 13 TGTGCCAGCAGCGTAGGCGGCTTGGGGCCCCAGCATTTT CASSVGGLGPQHF
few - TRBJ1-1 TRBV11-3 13 TGTGCCAGCAGCGATCATACCGACTCCGAAGCTTTCTTT CASSDHTDSEAFF
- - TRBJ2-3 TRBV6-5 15 TGTGCCTGCAGTTACGCGGCAGGGGGGACAGATACGCAGTATTTT CACSYAAGGTDTQYF
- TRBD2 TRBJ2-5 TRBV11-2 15 TGTGCCAGCAGCTTGGCGGGAGGTTTCCAAGAGACCCAGTACTTC CASSLAGGFQETQYF
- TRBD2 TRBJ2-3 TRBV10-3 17 TGTGCCATCAGTGAGTCCCCTAGCGGGAGTAGGACAGATACGCAGTATTTT CAISESPSGSRTDTQYF
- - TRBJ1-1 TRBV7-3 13 TGTGCCAGCAGCTTCCAGGGAAACACTGAAGCTTTCTTT CASSFQGNTEAFF
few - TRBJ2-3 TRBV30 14 TGTGCCTGGAGTAACGGGTTCAGCACAGATACGCAGTATTTT CAWSNGFSTDTQYF
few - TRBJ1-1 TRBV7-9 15 TGTTCCAGCAGCCCCTGGCAGGGGTCTAGCACTGAAGCTTTCTTT CSSSPWQGSSTEAFF
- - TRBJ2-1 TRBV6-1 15 TGTGCCAGCAGTGACTGGCGGGAGGGACAGGGGCAGCAGTTCTTC CASSDWREGQGQQFF
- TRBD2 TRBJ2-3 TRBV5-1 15 TGCGCCAGCAGTTGGCAAGCGGGAGGTTCAGATACGCAGTATTTT CASSWQAGGSDTQYF
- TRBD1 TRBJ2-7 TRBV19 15 TGTGCCAGTAGTATTACCGGGACAGGGGCCTACGAGCAGTACTTC CASSITGTGAYEQYF
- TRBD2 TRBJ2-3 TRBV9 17 TGTGCCAGCAGCGTAGTAGTAGGGGCTAGCGGGAGAGACACGCAGTATTTT CASSVVVGASGRDTQYF
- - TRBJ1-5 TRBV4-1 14 TGCGCCAGCAGCCAAGTTACGGTACGACAGCCCCAGCATTTT CASSQVTVRQPQHF
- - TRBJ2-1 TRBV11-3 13 TGTGCCAGCAGCTTAGATCTCGACAATGAGCAGTTCTTC CASSLDLDNEQFF
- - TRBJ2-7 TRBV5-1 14 TGCGCCAGCACCGCGACAGACCCTTCCTACGAGCAGTACTTC CASTATDPSYEQYF
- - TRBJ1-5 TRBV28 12 TGTGCCAGCAGTGCACAGGATCAGCCCCAGCATTTT CASSAQDQPQHF
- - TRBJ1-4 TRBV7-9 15 TGTGCCAGCAGCTTATCCGGGACAACTAATGAAAAACTGTTTTTT CASSLSGTTNEKLFF
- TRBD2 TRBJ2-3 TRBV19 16 TGTGCCAGTAGTATGAACCTAGCGGGAGGCGCAGATACGCAGTATTTT CASSMNLAGGADTQYF
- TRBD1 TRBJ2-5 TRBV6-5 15 TGTGCCAGCAGTTACGAGAGGACAGGGCCGCAGACCCAGTACTTC CASSYERTGPQTQYF
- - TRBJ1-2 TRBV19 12 TGTGCCAGTAGCCGCCGACAGAATGGCTACACCTTC CASSRRQNGYTF
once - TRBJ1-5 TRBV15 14 TGTGCCACCTCCGGAGGCGGGAGCAATCAGCCCCAGCATTTT CATSGGGSNQPQHF
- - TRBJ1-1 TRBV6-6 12 TGTGCCAGCAGTTTCAGGAACACTGAAGCTTTCTTT CASSFRNTEAFF
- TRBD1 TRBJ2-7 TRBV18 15 TGTGCCAGCTCATCCCTAGGGACAGGGTCCTACGAGCAGTACTTC CASSSLGTGSYEQYF
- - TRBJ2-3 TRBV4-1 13 TGCGCCAGCAGCGCTCTACAGACAGATACGCAGTATTTT CASSALQTDTQYF
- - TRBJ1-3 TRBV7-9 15 TGTGCCAGCAGCTTAGGCACAGCCTCTGGAAACACCATATATTTT CASSLGTASGNTIYF
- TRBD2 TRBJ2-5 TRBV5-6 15 TGTGCCAGCAGCTTGAAAGCGGGGCTCCAAGAGACCCAGTACTTC CASSLKAGLQETQYF
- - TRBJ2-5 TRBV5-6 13 TGTGCCAGCAGAACGGACAGATTAGAGACCCAGTACTTC CASRTDRLETQYF
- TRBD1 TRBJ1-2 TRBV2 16 TGTGCCAGCAGTGTGGACAGGGTAGAGGCTAACTATGGCTACACCTTC CASSVDRVEANYGYTF
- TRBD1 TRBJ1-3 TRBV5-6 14 TGTGCCAGCAGCAGAAGACAGGGGGGAAACACCATATATTTT CASSRRQGGNTIYF
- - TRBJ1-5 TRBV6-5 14 TGTGCCAGCAGTTACTCGAGGTCAAATCAGCCCCAGCATTTT CASSYSRSNQPQHF
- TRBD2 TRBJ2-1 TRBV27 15 TGTGCCAGCAGACTATCCGGGGGGAATTACAATGAGCAGTTCTTC CASRLSGGNYNEQFF
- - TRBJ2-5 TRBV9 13 TGTGCCAGCAGCGGCCCCAGGGAAGAGACCCAGTACTTC CASSGPREETQYF
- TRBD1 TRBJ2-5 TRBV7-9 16 TGTGCCAGCAGCTCGGGACAGGGGATTTTAACGGAGACCCAGTACTTC CASSSGQGILTETQYF
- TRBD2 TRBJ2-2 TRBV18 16 TGTGCCAGCTCACCACCCCAGCGGGAGGCCACCGGGGAGCTGTTTTTT CASSPPQREATGELFF
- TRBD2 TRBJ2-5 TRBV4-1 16 TGCGCCAGCAGCTACCCCCCCGATAGCGGGACGGAGACCCAGTACTTC CASSYPPDSGTETQYF
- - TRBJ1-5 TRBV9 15 TGTGCCAGCAGCTTAGGGGCATCCGGCAATCAGCCCCAGCATTTT CASSLGASGNQPQHF